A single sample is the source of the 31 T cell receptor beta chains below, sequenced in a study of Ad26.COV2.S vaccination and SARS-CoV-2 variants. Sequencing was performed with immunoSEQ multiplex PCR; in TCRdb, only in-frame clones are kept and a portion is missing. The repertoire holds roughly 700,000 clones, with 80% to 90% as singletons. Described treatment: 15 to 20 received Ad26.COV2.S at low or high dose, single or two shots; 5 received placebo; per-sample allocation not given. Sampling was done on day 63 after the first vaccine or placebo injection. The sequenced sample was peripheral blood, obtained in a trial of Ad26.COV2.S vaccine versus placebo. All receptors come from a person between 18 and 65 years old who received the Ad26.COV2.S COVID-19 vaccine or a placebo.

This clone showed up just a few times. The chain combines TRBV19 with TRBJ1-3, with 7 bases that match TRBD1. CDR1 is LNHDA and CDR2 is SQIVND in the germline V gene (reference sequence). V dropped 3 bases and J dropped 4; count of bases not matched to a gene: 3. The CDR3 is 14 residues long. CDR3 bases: TGTGCCAGTAGTATCGAGACAGGGGGAAACACCATATATTTT. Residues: CASSIETGGNTIYF.

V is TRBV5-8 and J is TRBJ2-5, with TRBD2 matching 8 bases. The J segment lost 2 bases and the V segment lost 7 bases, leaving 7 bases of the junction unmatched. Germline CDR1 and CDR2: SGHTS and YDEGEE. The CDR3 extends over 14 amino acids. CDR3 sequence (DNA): TGTGCCAGCCGCACTAGCGGACCGCAAGAGACCCAGTACTTC. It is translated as CASRTSGPQETQYF.

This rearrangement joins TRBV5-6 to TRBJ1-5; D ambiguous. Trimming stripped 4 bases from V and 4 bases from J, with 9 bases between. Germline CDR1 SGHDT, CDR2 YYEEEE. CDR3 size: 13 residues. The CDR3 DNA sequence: TGTGCCAGCAGCCTTACCGGGAATCAGCCCCAGCATTTT. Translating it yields CASSLTGNQPQHF.

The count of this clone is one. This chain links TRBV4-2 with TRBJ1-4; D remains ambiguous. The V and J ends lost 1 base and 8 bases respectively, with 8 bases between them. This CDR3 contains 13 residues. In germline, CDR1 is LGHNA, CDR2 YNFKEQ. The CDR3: CASSQVGLEKLFF. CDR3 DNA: TGTGCCAGCAGCCAAGTCGGGTTGGAAAAACTGTTTTTT.

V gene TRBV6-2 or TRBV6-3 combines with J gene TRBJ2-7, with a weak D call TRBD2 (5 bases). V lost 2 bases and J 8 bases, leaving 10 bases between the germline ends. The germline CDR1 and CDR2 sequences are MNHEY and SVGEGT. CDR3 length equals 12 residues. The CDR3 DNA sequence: TGTGCCAGCAGTTACCCCGACGGGAAGCAGTACTTC. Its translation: CASSYPDGKQYF.

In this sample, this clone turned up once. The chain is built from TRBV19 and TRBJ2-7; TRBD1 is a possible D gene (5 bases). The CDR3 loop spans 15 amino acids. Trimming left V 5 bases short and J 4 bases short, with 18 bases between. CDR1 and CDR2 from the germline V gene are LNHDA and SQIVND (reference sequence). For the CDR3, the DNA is TGTGCCAGTAGTGTCTCCATCAGTCAGGGTTACGAGCAGTACTTC. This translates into CASSVSISQGYEQYF.

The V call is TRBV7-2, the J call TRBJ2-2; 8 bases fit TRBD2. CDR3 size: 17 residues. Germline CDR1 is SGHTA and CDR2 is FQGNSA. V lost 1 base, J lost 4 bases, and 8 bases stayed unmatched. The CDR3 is CASSLDTAGVPTGELFF. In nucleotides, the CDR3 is TGTGCCAGCAGCTTAGACACAGCGGGAGTCCCCACCGGGGAGCTGTTTTTT.

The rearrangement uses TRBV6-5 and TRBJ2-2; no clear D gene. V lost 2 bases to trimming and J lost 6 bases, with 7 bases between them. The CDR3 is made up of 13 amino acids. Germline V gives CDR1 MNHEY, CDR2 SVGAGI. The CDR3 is CASSYPPSGELFF. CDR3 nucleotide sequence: TGTGCCAGCAGTTACCCTCCTTCCGGGGAGCTGTTTTTT.

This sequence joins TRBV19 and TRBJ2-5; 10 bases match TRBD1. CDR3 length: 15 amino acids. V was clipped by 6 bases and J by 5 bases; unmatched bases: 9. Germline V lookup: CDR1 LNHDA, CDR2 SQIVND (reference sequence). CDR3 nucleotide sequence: TGTGCCAGTAGAGCCCGACAGGGGGCGCGGGAGACCCAGTACTTC. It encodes CASRARQGARETQYF.

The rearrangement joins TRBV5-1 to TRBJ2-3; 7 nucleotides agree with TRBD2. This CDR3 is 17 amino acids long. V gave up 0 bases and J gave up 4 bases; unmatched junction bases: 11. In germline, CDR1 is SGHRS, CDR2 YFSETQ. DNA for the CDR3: TGCGCCAGCAGCTTGGCGGGAGGTCAACTCCCACCAGATACGCAGTATTTT. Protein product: CASSLAGGQLPPDTQYF.

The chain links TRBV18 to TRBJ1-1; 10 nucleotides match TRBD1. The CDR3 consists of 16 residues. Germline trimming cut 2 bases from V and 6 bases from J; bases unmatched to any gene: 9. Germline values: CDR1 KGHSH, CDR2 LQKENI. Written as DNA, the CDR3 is TGTGCCAGCTCACCAGGAAGTCCGGGGACAGGGGCTGAAGCTTTCTTT. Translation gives CASSPGSPGTGAEAFF.

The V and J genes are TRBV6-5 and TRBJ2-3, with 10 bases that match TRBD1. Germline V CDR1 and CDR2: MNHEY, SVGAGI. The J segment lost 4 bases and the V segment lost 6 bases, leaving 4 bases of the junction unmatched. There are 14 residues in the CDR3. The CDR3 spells CASRTGGRPDTQYF. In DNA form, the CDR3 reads TGTGCCAGCAGGACAGGGGGCCGTCCAGATACGCAGTATTTT.

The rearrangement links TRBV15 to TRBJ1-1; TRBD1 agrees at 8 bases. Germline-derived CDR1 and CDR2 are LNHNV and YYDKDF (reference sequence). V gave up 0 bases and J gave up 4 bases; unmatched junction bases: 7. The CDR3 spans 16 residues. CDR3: CATSRDFGQGATEAFF. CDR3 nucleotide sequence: TGTGCCACCAGCAGAGATTTCGGCCAGGGGGCCACTGAAGCTTTCTTT.

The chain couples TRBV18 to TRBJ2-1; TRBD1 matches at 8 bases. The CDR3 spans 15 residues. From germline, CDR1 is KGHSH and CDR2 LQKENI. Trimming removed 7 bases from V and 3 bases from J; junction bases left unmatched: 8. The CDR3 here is CASFTTQGDYNEQFF. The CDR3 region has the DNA TGTGCCAGCTTCACCACACAGGGGGACTACAATGAGCAGTTCTTC.

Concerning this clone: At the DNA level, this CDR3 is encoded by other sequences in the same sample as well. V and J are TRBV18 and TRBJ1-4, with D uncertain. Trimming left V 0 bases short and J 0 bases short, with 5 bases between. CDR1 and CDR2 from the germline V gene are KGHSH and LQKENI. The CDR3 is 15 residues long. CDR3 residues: CASSPPGTTNEKLFF. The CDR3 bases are TGTGCCAGCTCACCACCCGGGACAACTAATGAAAAACTGTTTTTT.

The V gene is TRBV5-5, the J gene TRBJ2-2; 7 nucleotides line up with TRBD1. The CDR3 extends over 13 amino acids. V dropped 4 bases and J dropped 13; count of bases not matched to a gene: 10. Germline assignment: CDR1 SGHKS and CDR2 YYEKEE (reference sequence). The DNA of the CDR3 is TGTGCCAGCAGCCCTTCGGGACAGCCCTGGCTGTTTTTT. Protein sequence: CASSPSGQPWLFF.

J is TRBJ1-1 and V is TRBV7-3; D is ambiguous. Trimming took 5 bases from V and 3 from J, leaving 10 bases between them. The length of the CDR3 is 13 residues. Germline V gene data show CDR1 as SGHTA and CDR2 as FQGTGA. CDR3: CASSASVYTEAFF. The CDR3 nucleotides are TGTGCCAGCAGCGCCAGTGTGTACACTGAAGCTTTCTTT.

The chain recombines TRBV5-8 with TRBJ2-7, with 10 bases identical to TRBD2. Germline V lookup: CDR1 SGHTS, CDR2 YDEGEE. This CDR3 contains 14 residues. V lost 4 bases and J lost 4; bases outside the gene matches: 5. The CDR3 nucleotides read TGTGCCAGCAGCGATCAACTAGCGGGGTACGAGCAGTACTTC. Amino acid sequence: CASSDQLAGYEQYF. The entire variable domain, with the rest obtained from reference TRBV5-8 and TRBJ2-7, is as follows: EAGVTQSPTHLIKTRGQQATLRCSPISGHTSVYWYQQALGLGLQFLLWYDEGEERNRGNFPPRFSGRQFPNYSSELNVNALELEDSALYLCASSDQLAGYEQYFGPGTRLTVT.

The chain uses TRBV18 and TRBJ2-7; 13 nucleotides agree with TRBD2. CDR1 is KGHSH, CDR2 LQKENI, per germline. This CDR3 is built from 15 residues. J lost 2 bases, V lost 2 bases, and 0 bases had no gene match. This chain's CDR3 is CASSPGTSGTYEQYF. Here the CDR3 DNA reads TGTGCCAGCTCACCAGGGACTAGCGGGACCTACGAGCAGTACTTC.

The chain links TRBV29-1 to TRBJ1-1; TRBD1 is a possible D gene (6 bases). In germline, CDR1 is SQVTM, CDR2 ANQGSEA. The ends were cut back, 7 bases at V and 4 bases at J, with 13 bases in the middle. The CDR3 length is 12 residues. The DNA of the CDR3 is TGCAGCGCCCGAAGGGGGGCCACTGAAGCTTTCTTT. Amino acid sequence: CSARRGATEAFF.

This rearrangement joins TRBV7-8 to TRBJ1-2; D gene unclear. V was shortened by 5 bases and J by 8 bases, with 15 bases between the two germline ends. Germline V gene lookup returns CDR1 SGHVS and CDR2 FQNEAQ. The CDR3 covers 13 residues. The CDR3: CASSHLREGGYTF. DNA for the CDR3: TGTGCCAGCAGCCACCTGAGAGAGGGAGGCTACACCTTC.

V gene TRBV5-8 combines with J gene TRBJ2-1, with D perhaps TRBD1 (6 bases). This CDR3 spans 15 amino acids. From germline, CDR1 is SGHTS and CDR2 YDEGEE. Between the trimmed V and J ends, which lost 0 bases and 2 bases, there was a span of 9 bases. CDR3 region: CASSLGQGTYNEQFF. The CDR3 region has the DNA TGTGCCAGCAGCTTGGGGCAGGGGACCTACAATGAGCAGTTCTTC.

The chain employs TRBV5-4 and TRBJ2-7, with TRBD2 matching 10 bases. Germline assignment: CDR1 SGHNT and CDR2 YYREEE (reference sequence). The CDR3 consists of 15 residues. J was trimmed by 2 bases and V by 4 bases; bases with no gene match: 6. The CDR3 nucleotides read TGTGCCAGCAGCATACTAGCGGGGAGCCCCTACGAGCAGTACTTC. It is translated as CASSILAGSPYEQYF.

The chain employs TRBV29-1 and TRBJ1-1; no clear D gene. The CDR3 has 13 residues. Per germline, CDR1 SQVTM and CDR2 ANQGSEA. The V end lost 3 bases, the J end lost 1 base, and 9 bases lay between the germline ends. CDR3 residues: CSVEALPNTEAFF. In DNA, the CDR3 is TGCAGCGTTGAGGCGTTGCCGAACACTGAAGCTTTCTTT.

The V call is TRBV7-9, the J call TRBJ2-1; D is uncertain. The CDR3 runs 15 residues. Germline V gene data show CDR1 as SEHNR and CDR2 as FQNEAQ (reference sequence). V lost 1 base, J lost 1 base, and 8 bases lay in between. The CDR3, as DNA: TGTGCCAGCAGCTTAGGCAGGCGTTCCTACAATGAGCAGTTCTTC. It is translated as CASSLGRRSYNEQFF.

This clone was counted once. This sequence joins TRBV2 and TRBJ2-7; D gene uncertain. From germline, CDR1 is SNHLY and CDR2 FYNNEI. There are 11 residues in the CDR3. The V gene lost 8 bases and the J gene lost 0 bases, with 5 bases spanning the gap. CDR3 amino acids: CASASSYEQYF. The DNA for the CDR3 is TGTGCCAGCGCGAGCTCCTACGAGCAGTACTTC.

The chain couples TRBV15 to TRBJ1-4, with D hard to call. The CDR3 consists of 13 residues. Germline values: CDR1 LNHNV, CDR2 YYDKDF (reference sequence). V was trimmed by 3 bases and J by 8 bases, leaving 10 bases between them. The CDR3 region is CATSSRISEKLFF. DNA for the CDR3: TGTGCCACCAGCAGCAGGATCTCGGAAAAACTGTTTTTT.

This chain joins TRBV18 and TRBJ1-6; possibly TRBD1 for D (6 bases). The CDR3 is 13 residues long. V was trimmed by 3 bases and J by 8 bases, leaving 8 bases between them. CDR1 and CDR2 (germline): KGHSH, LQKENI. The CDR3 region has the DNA TGTGCCAGCTCACCTAAGGGGGATTCACCCCTCCACTTT. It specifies CASSPKGDSPLHF.

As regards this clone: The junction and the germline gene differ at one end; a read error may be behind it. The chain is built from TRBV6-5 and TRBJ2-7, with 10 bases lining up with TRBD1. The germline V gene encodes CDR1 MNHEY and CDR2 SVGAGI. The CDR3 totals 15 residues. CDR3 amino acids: CASSDSRDRGIRQYF. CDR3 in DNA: TGTGCCAGCAGTGACTCGAGGGACAGGGGAATCCGGCAGTACTTC.

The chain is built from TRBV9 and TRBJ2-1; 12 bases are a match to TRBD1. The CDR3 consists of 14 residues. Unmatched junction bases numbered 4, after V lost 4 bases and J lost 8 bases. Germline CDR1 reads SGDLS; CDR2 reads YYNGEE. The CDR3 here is CASSRDRGLDEQFF. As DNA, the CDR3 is TGTGCCAGCAGCCGGGACAGGGGGCTCGATGAGCAGTTCTTC.

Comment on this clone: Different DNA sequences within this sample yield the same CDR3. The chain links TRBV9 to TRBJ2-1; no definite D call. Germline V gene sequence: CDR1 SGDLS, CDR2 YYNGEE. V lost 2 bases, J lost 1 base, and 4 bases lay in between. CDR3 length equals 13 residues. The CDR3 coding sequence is TGTGCCAGCAGCGTCGGGTCCTACAATGAGCAGTTCTTC. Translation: CASSVGSYNEQFF.